These T cell receptor beta chains were read from a single sample in a study of cytomegalovirus exposure and HLA in healthy donors. The table came from immunoSEQ multiplex PCR; TCRdb's copy has only in-frame clones and leaves some out. The sample has about 100,000 clones; about 80% are singletons. Sequencing was performed on PBMCs. These receptors were collected from a man in his forties or fifties in good health and CMV-seronegative. CDR3s include the opening cysteine and the closing phenylalanine or tryptophan. D genes are given only for firm matches. Clone size is given for some rows only: seen once, a few or many times, or a class if the clone is expanded.

v_gene	abundance	d_gene	j_gene	CDR3aa	CDR3nt
TRBV11-2	NA	TRBD1	TRBJ1-4	CASSRTGGATNEKLFF	TGTGCCAGCAGTCGGACAGGGGGAGCAACTAATGAAAAACTGTTTTTT
TRBV7-2	NA	TRBD2	TRBJ2-3	CASSPIAGASTDTQYF	TGTGCCAGCAGTCCCATAGCGGGTGCTAGCACAGATACGCAGTATTTT
TRBV5-8	NA	TRBD2	TRBJ2-1	CASSSGGASYNEQFF	TGTGCCAGCAGCTCCGGGGGGGCCTCCTACAATGAGCAGTTCTTC
TRBV20-1	NA	NA	TRBJ1-2	CSASQGGGYTF	TGCAGTGCAAGTCAGGGCGGAGGCTACACCTTC
TRBV18	NA	NA	TRBJ1-4	CASSRPGEKLFF	TGTGCCAGCTCGCGGCCCGGTGAAAAACTGTTTTTT
TRBV11-2	NA	NA	TRBJ1-6	CASSEGDKLNSPLHF	TGTGCCAGCAGCGAAGGGGACAAGTTAAATTCACCCCTCCACTTT
TRBV7-2	NA	TRBD1	TRBJ2-5	CASSPSARTGWETQYF	TGTGCCAGCAGCCCTAGCGCCCGGACAGGGTGGGAGACCCAGTACTTC
TRBV9	NA	NA	TRBJ2-5	CASSVVAGFGAQYF	TGTGCCAGCAGCGTAGTTGCGGGGTTCGGGGCCCAGTACTTC
TRBV28	NA	NA	TRBJ1-1	CASSLRGNTEAFF	TGTGCCAGCAGTTTAAGAGGGAACACTGAAGCTTTCTTT
TRBV6-1	once	NA	TRBJ1-2	CASSEGVGGFGNYGYTF	TGTGCCAGCAGTGAAGGGGTTGGGGGGTTTGGGAACTATGGCTACACCTTC
TRBV2	once	NA	TRBJ1-4	CASSGSRAGTNEKLFF	TGTGCCAGCAGTGGCTCCAGGGCTGGAACTAATGAAAAACTGTTTTTT
TRBV28	NA	NA	TRBJ1-1	CAIQQGNTEAFF	TGTGCCATCCAACAGGGGAACACTGAAGCTTTCTTT
TRBV2	NA	TRBD2	TRBJ2-1	CASSPPGTRGNEQFF	TGTGCCAGCAGCCCACCCGGGACTAGGGGCAATGAGCAGTTCTTC
TRBV10-2	once	NA	TRBJ1-4	CASTATNEKLFF	TGCGCCAGCACCGCAACTAATGAAAAACTGTTTTTT
TRBV14	NA	NA	TRBJ2-5	CASSLLRQPETQYF	TGTGCCAGCAGCCTCTTGAGGCAGCCAGAGACCCAGTACTTC
TRBV11-2	few	TRBD1	TRBJ2-5	CASSFRQGAWETQYF	TGTGCCAGCAGCTTTAGACAGGGCGCCTGGGAGACCCAGTACTTC
TRBV5-6	few	TRBD2	TRBJ2-5	CASSAGLAGGHETQYF	TGTGCCAGCAGCGCGGGACTAGCGGGGGGGCATGAGACCCAGTACTTC
TRBV6-6	NA	TRBD2	TRBJ2-3	CASSFDGLAGADTQYF	TGTGCCAGCAGTTTTGACGGACTAGCGGGTGCAGATACGCAGTATTTT
TRBV27	NA	NA	TRBJ1-1	CASSLSPSAKGTEAFF	TGTGCCAGCAGTTTATCACCATCCGCGAAGGGGACTGAAGCTTTCTTT
TRBV7-9	NA	TRBD1	TRBJ1-2	CSSSVGQGGYTF	TGTTCCAGCAGCGTAGGACAGGGAGGCTACACCTTC
TRBV7-2	NA	NA	TRBJ2-3	CASQKGGLAGTDTQYF	TGTGCCAGCCAAAAAGGGGGCTTAGCGGGCACAGATACGCAGTATTTT
TRBV28	few	TRBD1	TRBJ1-2	CAIHRGNYGYTF	TGTGCCATTCACAGGGGGAACTATGGCTACACCTTC
TRBV18	NA	TRBD2	TRBJ2-3	CASSPPGLAVADTQYF	TGTGCCAGCTCACCACCGGGACTAGCGGTGGCAGATACGCAGTATTTT
TRBV5-1	NA	NA	TRBJ2-3	CASSFELTTDTQYF	TGCGCCAGCAGCTTTGAACTCACCACAGATACGCAGTATTTT
TRBV5-6	NA	TRBD1	TRBJ1-2	CASSLQGLGGYTF	TGTGCCAGCAGCTTACAGGGGTTAGGCGGCTACACCTTC
TRBV30	NA	NA	TRBJ1-1	CAWSWGGTEAFF	TGTGCCTGGAGTTGGGGGGGCACTGAAGCTTTCTTT
TRBV12-5	NA	NA	TRBJ1-5	CASGQGYSNQPQHF	TGTGCTAGTGGTCAGGGTTATAGCAATCAGCCCCAGCATTTT
TRBV4-1	NA	NA	TRBJ1-5	CASSQEITGNQPQHF	TGCGCCAGCAGCCAAGAAATAACGGGCAATCAGCCCCAGCATTTT
TRBV23-1	NA	NA	TRBJ1-6	CASSQSMRDNSPLHF	TGCGCCAGCAGTCAATCGATGCGCGATAATTCACCCCTCCACTTT
TRBV6-1	few	NA	TRBJ1-2	CASSEASRAWGRNGYTF	TGTGCCAGCAGTGAAGCCTCCCGGGCCTGGGGCAGAAATGGCTACACCTTC
TRBV15	NA	TRBD1	TRBJ1-1	CATSPRQGMIAFF	TGTGCCACCAGCCCCCGACAGGGGATGATAGCTTTCTTT
TRBV5-1	NA	TRBD1	TRBJ1-5	CASSLTGDVSNQPQHF	TGCGCCAGCAGCCTTACAGGGGATGTTAGCAATCAGCCCCAGCATTTT
TRBV13	few	NA	TRBJ1-6	CASSPRDPYSPLHF	TGTGCCAGCAGCCCCCGGGATCCTTATTCACCCCTCCACTTT
TRBV5-6	NA	NA	TRBJ1-2	CASSLRGGAYGYTF	TGTGCCAGCAGCCTGAGGGGGGGGGCCTATGGCTACACCTTC
TRBV6-1	NA	NA	TRBJ1-1	CASSEARTEAFF	TGTGCCAGCAGTGAAGCCAGAACTGAAGCTTTCTTT
TRBV27	NA	TRBD1	TRBJ1-2	CASSFRQGDYTF	TGTGCCAGCAGTTTTAGACAGGGAGATTATACCTTC
TRBV19	once	TRBD1	TRBJ2-7	CASSFGTGDYEQYF	TGTGCCAGCTCATTCGGGACAGGGGACTACGAGCAGTACTTC
TRBV12-5	NA	TRBD1	TRBJ2-2	CASALDRANTGELFF	TGTGCTAGTGCCCTGGACAGGGCGAACACCGGGGAGCTGTTTTTT
TRBV7-5	NA	NA	TRBJ2-7	CVRNMGLAGAPEQYF	TGTGTCAGAAACATGGGACTAGCGGGGGCTCCCGAGCAGTACTTC
TRBV5-1	NA	NA	TRBJ1-3	CASSLGGARLWDTIYF	TGCGCCAGCAGCTTGGGCGGGGCCCGGCTCTGGGACACCATATATTTT
TRBV5-1	NA	TRBD2	TRBJ2-2	CASSFGTSVSGELFF	TGCGCCAGCAGCTTCGGGACTAGCGTGAGCGGGGAGCTGTTTTTT
TRBV7-2	NA	TRBD2	TRBJ2-1	CASSLWTSGANNEQFF	TGTGCCAGCAGCCTCTGGACTAGCGGGGCGAACAATGAGCAGTTCTTC
TRBV4-2	NA	NA	TRBJ2-2	CASTMRGGADTGELFF	TGTGCCAGCACCATGAGGGGGGGGGCGGACACCGGGGAGCTGTTTTTT
TRBV7-9	NA	NA	TRBJ1-2	CASSRGGRGAYGYTF	TGTGCCAGCAGCCGAGGAGGGAGGGGGGCCTATGGCTACACCTTC
TRBV7-8	NA	NA	TRBJ2-5	CASSQQQGETQYF	TGTGCCAGCAGCCAACAGCAAGGAGAGACCCAGTACTTC
TRBV21-1	NA	NA	TRBJ1-6	CASSSARKNNSPLHF	TGTGCCAGCAGCTCCGCCAGGAAGAATAATTCCCCCCTCCACTTT
TRBV29-1	once	TRBD1	TRBJ2-7	CSGTGGDTYEQYF	TGCAGCGGGACAGGGGGTGATACCTACGAGCAGTACTTC
TRBV7-2	NA	NA	TRBJ1-1	CASSFRSLNTEAFF	TGTGCCAGCAGCTTTCGGTCTTTGAACACTGAAGCTTTCTTT
TRBV4-2	once	NA	TRBJ1-4	CASSQSRTDGEKLFF	TGTGCCAGCAGCCAGTCCCGGACAGACGGTGAAAAACTGTTTTTT
TRBV2	few	NA	TRBJ2-3	CASSRDKTSTDTQYF	TGTGCCAGCAGTCGCGACAAAACTAGCACAGATACGCAGTATTTT
TRBV5-1	NA	NA	TRBJ1-2	CASIPQPQAPYGYTF	TGCGCCAGCATACCCCAACCCCAGGCGCCCTATGGCTACACCTTC
TRBV11-2	NA	NA	TRBJ2-1	CASSLDQGRYNEQFF	TGTGCCAGCAGCTTAGACCAGGGGCGTTACAATGAGCAGTTCTTC
TRBV27	NA	NA	TRBJ2-3	CASSLKPDGGDTQYF	TGTGCCAGCAGTTTAAAGCCAGATGGGGGGGATACGCAGTATTTT
TRBV20-1	NA	NA	TRBJ1-1	CSAPQFEAFF	TGCAGTGCTCCACAATTTGAAGCTTTCTTT
TRBV27	NA	TRBD1	TRBJ1-6	CASSPHPHDRSQGALHF	TGTGCCAGCAGTCCCCATCCTCACGACAGGTCGCAGGGGGCCCTCCACTTT
TRBV30	NA	TRBD1	TRBJ1-3	CAWSVQGGASGNTIYF	TGTGCCTGGAGTGTACAGGGGGGGGCCTCTGGAAACACCATATATTTT
TRBV10-3	NA	NA	TRBJ2-1	CAISESSLRAGRRNEQFF	TGTGCCATCAGTGAGTCCAGCCTAAGGGCGGGGAGGAGGAATGAGCAGTTCTTC